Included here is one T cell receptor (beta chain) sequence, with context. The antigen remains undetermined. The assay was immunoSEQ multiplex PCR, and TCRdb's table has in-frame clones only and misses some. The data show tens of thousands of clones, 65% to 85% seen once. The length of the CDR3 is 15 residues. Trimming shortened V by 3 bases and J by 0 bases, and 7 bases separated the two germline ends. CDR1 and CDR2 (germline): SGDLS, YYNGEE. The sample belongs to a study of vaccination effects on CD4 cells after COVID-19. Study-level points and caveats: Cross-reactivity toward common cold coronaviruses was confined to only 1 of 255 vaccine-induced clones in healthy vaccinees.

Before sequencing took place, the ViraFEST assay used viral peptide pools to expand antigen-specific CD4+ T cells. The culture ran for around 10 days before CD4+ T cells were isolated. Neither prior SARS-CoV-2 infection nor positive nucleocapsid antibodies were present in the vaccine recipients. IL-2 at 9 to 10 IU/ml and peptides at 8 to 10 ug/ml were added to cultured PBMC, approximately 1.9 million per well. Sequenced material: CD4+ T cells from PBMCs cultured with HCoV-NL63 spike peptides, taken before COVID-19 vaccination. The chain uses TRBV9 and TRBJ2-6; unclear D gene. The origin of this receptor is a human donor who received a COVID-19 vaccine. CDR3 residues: CASSGWVSGANVLTF. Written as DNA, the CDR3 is TGTGCCAGCAGCGGATGGGTCTCTGGGGCCAACGTCCTGACTTTC.